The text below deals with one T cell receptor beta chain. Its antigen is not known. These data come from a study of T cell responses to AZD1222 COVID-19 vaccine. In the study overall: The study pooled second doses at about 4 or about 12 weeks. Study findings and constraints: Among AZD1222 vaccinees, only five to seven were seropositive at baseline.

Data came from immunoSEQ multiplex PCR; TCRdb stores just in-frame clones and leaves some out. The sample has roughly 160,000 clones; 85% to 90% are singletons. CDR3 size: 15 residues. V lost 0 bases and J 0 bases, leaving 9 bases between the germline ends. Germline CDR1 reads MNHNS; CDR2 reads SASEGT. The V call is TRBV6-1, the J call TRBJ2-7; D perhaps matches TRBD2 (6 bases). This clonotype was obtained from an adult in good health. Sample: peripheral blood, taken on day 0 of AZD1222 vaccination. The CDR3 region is CASSEAGGSSYEQYV. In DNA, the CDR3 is TGTGCCAGCAGTGAAGCTGGGGGGAGCTCCTACGAGCAGTACGTC.